The 12 T cell receptor beta chains below all came from one sample that was sequenced in a study of lymphopenia after photon versus proton radiotherapy. The method was immunoSEQ multiplex PCR; TCRdb's version includes in-frame clones alone and lacks a portion of them. Of 67,000 or so clones detected, around 86% appear once; the ten largest clones hold approximately 11%. The sequencing used peripheral blood, collected from a patient treated with proton-based radiotherapy. The receptors stem from a man older than 75 with esophageal cancer.

V is TRBV30 and J is TRBJ1-5; D not certain. The V gene lost 1 base and the J gene lost 4 bases, with 14 bases spanning the gap. Germline CDR1 is GTSNPN and CDR2 is SVGIG (reference sequence). This CDR3 has 15 residues. This CDR3 reads CAWSDGSSLNQPQHF. For the CDR3, the DNA is TGTGCCTGGAGTGATGGGAGCTCCTTAAATCAGCCCCAGCATTTT. Combining the CDR3 with reference TRBV30 and TRBJ1-5 gives the whole variable domain SQTIHQWPATLVQPVGSPLSLECTVEGTSNPNLYWYRQAAGRGLQLLFYSVGIGQISSEVPQNLSASRPQDRQFILSSKKLLLSDSGFYLCAWSDGSSLNQPQHFGDGTRLSIL.

This chain links TRBV6-1 with TRBJ2-7; 7 nucleotides agree with TRBD1. Unmatched junction bases numbered 6, after V lost 2 bases and J lost 2 bases. Germline V gene lookup returns CDR1 MNHNS and CDR2 SASEGT. The CDR3 consists of 15 residues. The CDR3 DNA is TGTGCCAGCAGTGAATTTTCGACAGGGCCCTACGAGCAGTACTTC. As protein: CASSEFSTGPYEQYF.

The chain uses TRBV5-4 and TRBJ2-3; D remains unclear. CDR3 length equals 14 residues. The ends were cut back, 1 base at V and 2 bases at J, with 8 bases in the middle. From germline, CDR1 is SGHNT and CDR2 YYREEE (reference sequence). This chain's CDR3 is CASSLRGPTDTQYF. The CDR3 DNA sequence: TGTGCCAGCAGCTTGAGAGGCCCCACAGATACGCAGTATTTT.

The chain is built from TRBV6-1 and TRBJ2-7, with D uncertain. The CDR3 runs to 15 residues. Germline assignment: CDR1 MNHNS and CDR2 SASEGT. The V gene lost 2 bases and the J gene lost 3 bases, with 14 bases spanning the gap. CDR3 bases: TGTGCCAGCAGTGAACGTGGGCAGATATTCTACGAGCAGTACTTC. Translated, it gives CASSERGQIFYEQYF.

DNA of the CDR3: TGCAGCGTTGAAGAGCAGGGTCCGTATGGCTACACCTTC. This codes for CSVEEQGPYGYTF. The chain couples TRBV29-1 to TRBJ1-2, with a weak D call TRBD1 (5 bases). The CDR3 loop spans 13 amino acids. CDR1 and CDR2 (germline): SQVTM, ANQGSEA. Trimming took 0 bases from V and 5 from J, leaving 10 bases between them. The full variable domain, with the rest looked up from reference TRBV29-1 and TRBJ1-2, is SAVISQKPSRDICQRGTSLTIQCQVDSQVTMMFWYRQQPGQSLTLIATANQGSEATYESGFVIDKFPISRPNLTFSTLTVSNMSPEDSSIYLCSVEEQGPYGYTFGSGTRLTVV.

This chain uses TRBV18 with TRBJ2-1; no definite D call. In germline, CDR1 is KGHSH, CDR2 LQKENI. The CDR3 length is 13 residues. V was cut by 5 bases and J by 9 bases, with 14 bases left in between. CDR3 protein: CASSATPLSEQFF. CDR3 coding DNA: TGTGCCAGCTCAGCTACCCCATTAAGTGAGCAGTTCTTC.

This chain connects TRBV11-3 to TRBJ2-5; 7 positions match TRBD1. J was trimmed by 7 bases and V by 3 bases; bases with no gene match: 2. Germline CDR1 SGHNT, CDR2 YENEEA. The CDR3 length is 12 residues. The CDR3 DNA reads as TGTGCCAGCAGCTTTTCAGGGGGGACCCAGTACTTC. This sequence encodes CASSFSGGTQYF.

The CDR3 sequence is CASSPPGTGTGANVLTF. The CDR3 bases are TGTGCCAGCAGCCCCCCCGGGACAGGGACTGGGGCCAACGTCCTGACTTTC. This chain connects TRBV5-4 to TRBJ2-6, with 9 bases lining up with TRBD1. V lost 4 bases and J lost 2; bases outside the gene matches: 7. Germline assignment: CDR1 SGHNT and CDR2 YYREEE (reference sequence). The CDR3 consists of 17 residues.

The gene calls are TRBV5-1 and TRBJ2-2, with 7 bases aligning to TRBD2. Germline CDR1 is SGHRS and CDR2 is YFSETQ. The CDR3 contains 15 residues. J was trimmed by 5 bases and V by 1 base; bases with no gene match: 5. The CDR3 is CASSLLGGETGELFF. The CDR3 bases are TGCGCCAGCAGCTTGCTGGGAGGGGAGACCGGGGAGCTGTTTTTT.

V and J are TRBV19 and TRBJ2-7, with TRBD1 matching over 9 bases. This CDR3 has 13 amino acids. Germline V CDR1 and CDR2: LNHDA, SQIVND (reference sequence). Germline trimming cut 10 bases from V and 4 bases from J; bases unmatched to any gene: 8. This CDR3 reads CAIGPGQGYEQYF. The CDR3 bases are TGTGCCATCGGCCCGGGACAGGGTTACGAGCAGTACTTC.

The J gene is TRBJ2-1, the V gene TRBV21-1. TRBV21-1 is recorded as a pseudogene. CDR3 size: 17 residues. The CDR3 protein is CASSKVGAGRVDNEQFF. For the CDR3, the DNA is TGTGCCAGCAGCAAAGTGGGGGCGGGGCGCGTGGACAATGAGCAGTTCTTC.

The chain links TRBV19 to TRBJ2-3; 7 positions agree with TRBD2. Germline V gives CDR1 LNHDA, CDR2 SQIVND (reference sequence). The V and J ends lost 3 bases and 1 base, in that order; junction bases with no gene match: 1. CDR3 length: 14 residues. CDR3 sequence: CASSMLAGTDTQYF. DNA of the CDR3: TGTGCCAGTAGTATGCTAGCGGGCACAGATACGCAGTATTTT.